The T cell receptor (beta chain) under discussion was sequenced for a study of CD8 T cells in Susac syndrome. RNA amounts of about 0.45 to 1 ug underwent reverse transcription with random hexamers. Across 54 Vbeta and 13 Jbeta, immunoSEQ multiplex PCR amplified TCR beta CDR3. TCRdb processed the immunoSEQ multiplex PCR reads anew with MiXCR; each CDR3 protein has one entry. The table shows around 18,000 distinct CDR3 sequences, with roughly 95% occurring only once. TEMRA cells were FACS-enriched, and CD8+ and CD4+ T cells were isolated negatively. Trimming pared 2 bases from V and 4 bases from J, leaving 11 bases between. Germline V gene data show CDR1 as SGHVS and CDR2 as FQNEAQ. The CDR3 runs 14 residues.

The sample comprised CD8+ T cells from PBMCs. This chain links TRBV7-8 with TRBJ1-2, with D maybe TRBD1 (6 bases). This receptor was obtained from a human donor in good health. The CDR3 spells CASSLTDSPYGYTF. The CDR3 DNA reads TGTGCCAGCAGCTTAACGGACAGTCCCTATGGCTACACCTTC.